The source of this T cell receptor (beta chain) is a study of cytomegalovirus exposure and HLA in healthy donors. Whole-study findings and limits: It was found in a later analysis that first-cohort TCR clusters tended to co-occur in the 130 or so validation repertoires. Researchers catalogued roughly 170 TCR beta chains as cytomegalovirus-associated.

A 120-subject validation cohort, separate from the 666-subject first cohort, supplied the donors. The method was immunoSEQ multiplex PCR; TCRdb's version includes in-frame clones alone and lacks a portion of them. Of around 120,000 clones in the sample, 80% to 90% were seen once. The V segment lost 8 bases and the J segment 4 bases; nucleotides outside the gene matches: 8. CDR3 length equals 13 residues. CDR1 and CDR2 (germline): SNHLY, FYNNEI. As to this clone: Antigen unknown.

The sequence was obtained from a man younger than 30 in good health and CMV-seropositive. V usage is TRBV2 and J usage is TRBJ2-7; 7 bases agree with TRBD1. Material for sequencing was PBMCs. DNA for the CDR3: TGTGCCAGCGGGCAGGGGGTAGCGTACGAGCAGTACTTC. Amino acid sequence: CASGQGVAYEQYF.